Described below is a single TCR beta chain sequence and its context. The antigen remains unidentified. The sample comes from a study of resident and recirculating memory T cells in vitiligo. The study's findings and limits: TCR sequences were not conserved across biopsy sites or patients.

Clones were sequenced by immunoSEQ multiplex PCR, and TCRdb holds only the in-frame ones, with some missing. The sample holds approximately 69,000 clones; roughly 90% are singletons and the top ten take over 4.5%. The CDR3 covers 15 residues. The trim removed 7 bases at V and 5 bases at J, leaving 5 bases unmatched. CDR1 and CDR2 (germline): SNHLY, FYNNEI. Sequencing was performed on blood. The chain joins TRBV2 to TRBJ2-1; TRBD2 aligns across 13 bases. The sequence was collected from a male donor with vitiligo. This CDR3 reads CASKPGTSGDNEQFF. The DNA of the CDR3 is TGTGCCAGCAAACCCGGGACTAGCGGGGACAATGAGCAGTTCTTC.